A single sample gave rise to the 19 T cell receptor beta chains below, sequenced in a study of shared clonotypes between healthy human individuals. The data were produced by immunoSEQ multiplex PCR, yet TCRdb's version contains in-frame clones alone and is incomplete. This repertoire shows 2 million or so clones, 95% found once; its top ten account for roughly 0.13%. Sequencing was performed on naive CD4+ T cells sorted from blood. Specified subset: CD45RA+ positively selected. The receptors stem from a man between 18 and 29 years old in good health.

For this clone: The sample has other DNA sequences that encode this CDR3 too. V is TRBV6-6 and J is TRBJ1-1; TRBD1 agrees at 10 bases. The germline gives CDR1 MNHNY, CDR2 SVGAGI (reference sequence). The length of the CDR3 is 15 residues. The ends lost 4 bases at V and 10 bases at J; junction bases unmatched: 12. For the CDR3, the DNA is TGTGCCAGCAGTTCCCCCGGGACAGGGGACTCCCCAGCTTTCTTT. Translation: CASSSPGTGDSPAFF.

This clone was picked up a small number of times. The V gene is TRBV7-2, the J gene TRBJ2-5; no definite D call. The better agreement between TRBJ2-7 and the DNA end casts doubt on the J call. The CDR3 is 14 amino acids. CDR1 is SGHTA, CDR2 FQGNSA, per germline. The CDR3 loop is CASSLVGRPYEQYF. In DNA, the CDR3 is TGTGCCAGCAGCTTAGTCGGTCGGCCCTACGAGCAGTACTTC.

The chain uses TRBV5-6 and TRBJ1-2; 8 nucleotides align to TRBD1. Germline lookup yields CDR1 SGHDT and CDR2 YYEEEE. After removal of 4 bases from V and 4 bases from J, the junction contained 6 bases not matched to a gene. This CDR3 contains 14 residues. CDR3: CASSPDRGSYGYTF. The CDR3 DNA follows: TGTGCCAGCAGCCCAGACAGGGGTTCCTATGGCTACACCTTC.

V usage is TRBV5-1 and J usage is TRBJ2-3; TRBD2 might be the D (5 bases). The V gene lost 4 bases and the J gene lost 5 bases, with 14 bases spanning the gap. This CDR3 comprises 14 residues. Germline V CDR1 and CDR2: SGHRS, YFSETQ. DNA for the CDR3: TGCGCCAGCAGCCCCGGGATGGCCCAAGATACGCAGTATTTT. Translating gives CASSPGMAQDTQYF.

The V and J genes are TRBV18 and TRBJ2-7; 11 nucleotides line up with TRBD2. Germline V lookup: CDR1 KGHSH, CDR2 LQKENI. The CDR3 covers 15 residues. Trimming at V came to 3 bases and at J to 2 bases, leaving 3 bases not matched to a gene. CDR3 amino acids: CASSPVAGGAYEQYF. The CDR3 nucleotides read TGTGCCAGCTCACCTGTAGCGGGAGGGGCCTACGAGCAGTACTTC.

The V gene is TRBV27, the J gene TRBJ1-1; D is possibly TRBD1 (5 bases). The CDR3 has 15 residues. V was trimmed by 6 bases and J by 4 bases, leaving 18 bases between them. Per the germline V gene, CDR1 is MNHEY and CDR2 is SMNVEV (reference sequence). The CDR3 here is CASRRGGAEGTEAFF. As DNA, the CDR3 is TGTGCCAGCAGGCGTGGAGGGGCGGAGGGCACTGAAGCTTTCTTT.

The chain recombines TRBV7-9 with TRBJ2-7; TRBD1 matches at 9 bases. J lost 5 bases, V lost 5 bases, and 7 bases had no gene match. The CDR3 is made up of 14 amino acids. Looked up from germline, CDR1 is SEHNR and CDR2 is FQNEAQ (reference sequence). CDR3 sequence (DNA): TGTGCCAGCAGCAAAACAGGGGGCGCGAACGAGCAGTACTTC. This gives the protein CASSKTGGANEQYF.

The rearrangement links TRBV28 to TRBJ1-5; 8 bases fit TRBD1. Germline V gene sequence: CDR1 MDHEN, CDR2 SYDVKM. This CDR3 is 17 amino acids long. V lost 4 bases and J lost 0; bases outside the gene matches: 8. CDR3 region: CASSSGTGRRSNQPQHF. The CDR3 coding sequence is TGTGCCAGCAGTTCGGGGACAGGACGGCGTAGCAATCAGCCCCAGCATTTT.

This clone occurred once. The rearrangement links TRBV4-1 to TRBJ1-4; D ambiguous. The CDR3 is made up of 14 amino acids. Germline CDR1 and CDR2: MGHRA and YSYEKL. Trimming took off 2 bases at V and 8 bases at J, with 12 bases between the two ends. The DNA of the CDR3 is TGCGCCAGCAGCCAAATTGCTCTTACGGAAAAACTGTTTTTT. The encoded protein is CASSQIALTEKLFF.

The gene calls are TRBV11-2 and TRBJ1-6; 11 bases agree with TRBD1. The CDR3 has 15 amino acids. The trim removed 0 bases at V and 14 bases at J, leaving 6 bases unmatched. Germline V gives CDR1 SGHAT, CDR2 FQNNGV. In DNA form, the CDR3 reads TGTGCCAGCAGCTTAGAACCGGGACAGGGGGTAACCCTCCACTTT. It is translated as CASSLEPGQGVTLHF.

V and J are TRBV6-5 and TRBJ1-1; D gene ambiguous. The CDR3 runs to 12 residues. CDR1 is MNHEY and CDR2 is SVGAGI in the germline V gene. Trimming stripped 4 bases from V and 1 base from J, with 4 bases between. CDR3 region: CASSSTNTEAFF. In nucleotides, the CDR3 is TGTGCCAGCAGTTCTACGAACACTGAAGCTTTCTTT.

The chain combines TRBV7-9 with TRBJ2-3; no clear D. The V end was cut by 2 bases, the J end by 0 bases, with 9 bases between. The CDR3 is 15 amino acids. Germline CDR1 reads SEHNR; CDR2 reads FQNEAQ (reference sequence). CDR3 sequence (DNA): TGTGCCAGCAGCTTACAGTCCTTAAGCACAGATACGCAGTATTTT. It yields the protein CASSLQSLSTDTQYF.

V usage is TRBV19 and J usage is TRBJ2-3; 8 positions agree with TRBD1. V dropped 10 bases and J dropped 3; count of bases not matched to a gene: 3. Germline CDR1 reads LNHDA; CDR2 reads SQIVND (reference sequence). This CDR3 spans 12 amino acids. CDR3 amino acids: CATRQGTDTQYF. In nucleotides, the CDR3 is TGTGCCACCCGACAGGGGACAGATACGCAGTATTTT.

On this clone itself: Other DNA sequences in the sample encode the same CDR3. The genes are TRBV5-4 and TRBJ2-1; D is possibly TRBD1 or TRBD2 (6 bases each). The CDR3 consists of 15 residues. Trimming removed 2 bases from V and 1 base from J, with 10 bases in between. From germline, CDR1 is SGHNT and CDR2 YYREEE (reference sequence). The CDR3 region is CASSLGGGSYNEQFF. The CDR3 nucleotides read TGTGCCAGCAGCTTAGGAGGGGGATCCTACAATGAGCAGTTCTTC.

The chain recombines TRBV5-6 with TRBJ2-7; weak D call: TRBD1 (6 bases). Germline-derived CDR1 and CDR2 are SGHDT and YYEEEE. V lost 4 bases and J lost 3, with 17 bases in between. This CDR3 spans 15 amino acids. CDR3 nucleotides: TGTGCCAGCAGCCTCAGGGGCAGAGTGCGCTACGAGCAGTACTTC. Amino acid sequence: CASSLRGRVRYEQYF.

V usage is TRBV18 and J usage is TRBJ2-7, with D tentatively TRBD2 (7 bases). V was shortened by 6 bases and J by 11 bases, with 14 bases between the two germline ends. Germline-derived CDR1 and CDR2 are KGHSH and LQKENI. The CDR3 has 11 amino acids. In DNA, the CDR3 is TGTGCCAGCTCCGAGGGGGGGCCGAAGTACTTC. Translating gives CASSEGGPKYF.

The chain has TRBV4-1 and TRBJ1-2, with 7 positions matching TRBD1. Trimming removed 0 bases from V and 4 bases from J; junction bases left unmatched: 5. Germline V gives CDR1 MGHRA, CDR2 YSYEKL. This CDR3 comprises 15 residues. CDR3 DNA sequence: TGCGCCAGCAGCCAAGATCACGGGACAGCCTATGGCTACACCTTC. It codes for CASSQDHGTAYGYTF.

The chain employs TRBV11-2 and TRBJ2-1, with TRBD2 as a possible D gene (5 bases). The ends were cut back, 0 bases at V and 9 bases at J, with 12 bases in the middle. Looked up from germline, CDR1 is SGHAT and CDR2 is FQNNGV. The CDR3 runs 14 residues. The CDR3 sequence: CASSLETGLSEQFF. As DNA, the CDR3 is TGTGCCAGCAGCTTAGAGACCGGACTTTCTGAGCAGTTCTTC.

V gene TRBV29-1 combines with J gene TRBJ2-1, with D perhaps matching TRBD2 (5 bases). This CDR3 contains 14 residues. Germline CDR1 and CDR2: SQVTM and ANQGSEA. Trimming took off 1 base at V and 9 bases at J, with 16 bases between the two ends. The CDR3 is CSVEGGYARGEQFF. In nucleotides, the CDR3 is TGCAGCGTTGAAGGAGGATACGCTCGGGGTGAGCAGTTCTTC.